This record concerns one T cell receptor (beta chain) sequence. Only in-frame clones appear in the TCRdb table, and some are missing; sequencing was by immunoSEQ multiplex PCR. The top ten clones hold around 2.9% of a sample with 200,000 to 250,000 clones, roughly 90% of them seen once. This sample is part of a study of blood T cell repertoires in COVID-19. Study as a whole: The United States, Italy and Spain supplied acute and convalescent COVID-19 samples.

Sequenced input: peripheral blood. The receptor comes from a woman aged 55-69 years with acute or convalescent COVID-19.

CDR3 sequence: CASSLVGGKMYNEQFF. The CDR3, as DNA: TGTGCCAGCAGCTTAGTCGGGGGGAAGATGTACAATGAGCAGTTCTTC. The rearrangement links TRBV11-2 to TRBJ2-1; 7 bases fit TRBD2. Unmatched junction bases numbered 7, after V lost 1 base and J lost 4 bases. Germline V CDR1 and CDR2: SGHAT, FQNNGV. The CDR3 sequence is 16 residues long. Supplemented by reference TRBV11-2 and TRBJ2-1, the full variable domain reads EAGVAQSPRYKIIEKRQSVAFWCNPISGHATLYWYQQILGQGPKLLIQFQNNGVVDDSQLPKDRFSAERLKGVDSTLKIQPAKLEDSAVYLCASSLVGGKMYNEQFFGPGTRLTVL.